The 32 T cell receptor beta chains listed next were all sequenced from one sample in a study of shared clonotypes between healthy human individuals. The repertoire was sequenced with immunoSEQ multiplex PCR; TCRdb's copy has only in-frame clones and lacks some. The table records about 560,000 clones, roughly 79% of them present only once. The specimen was PBMCs. The receptors originated from a woman between 40 and 50 years old in good health. Some clones in this sample may be carry-over from other donors' samples.

This chain connects TRBV27 to TRBJ1-1; 9 bases are shared with TRBD1. In germline, CDR1 is MNHEY, CDR2 SMNVEV (reference sequence). The ends lost 5 bases at V and 1 base at J; junction bases unmatched: 17. The CDR3 length is 19 residues. As DNA, the CDR3 is TGTGCCAGCAGTGTGCTCACCTTAGGACAGGGGAGCGGGAACACTGAAGCTTTCTTT. Protein sequence: CASSVLTLGQGSGNTEAFF.

This sequence joins TRBV5-3 and TRBJ2-6; D gene unclear. TRBV5-3 carries the ORF label, with uncertain function. V was shortened by 6 bases and J by 4 bases, with 8 bases between the two germline ends. The CDR3 runs 13 residues. CDR3 in amino acids: CARNPTGANVLTF. The CDR3 region has the DNA TGTGCCAGAAATCCTACCGGGGCCAACGTCCTGACTTTC.

The J gene is TRBJ2-7, the V gene TRBV7-2, with D unresolved. Trimming removed 5 bases at V and 4 bases at J, with 9 bases between. The CDR3 loop spans 12 amino acids. Germline lookup yields CDR1 SGHTA and CDR2 FQGNSA. Here the CDR3 reads CASSLARYEQYF. Here the CDR3 DNA reads TGTGCCAGCAGCCTGGCCAGGTACGAGCAGTACTTC.

There are many counts of this clone. The sample holds other DNA sequences that translate to the same CDR3. V gene TRBV27 combines with J gene TRBJ1-1, with D possibly matching TRBD1 (5 bases). This CDR3 spans 15 amino acids. V lost 7 bases, J lost 0 bases, and 15 bases lay in between. The germline gives CDR1 MNHEY, CDR2 SMNVEV (reference sequence). The DNA for the CDR3 is TGTGCCAGCACCCCCAGGGTGGCTGTGAACACTGAAGCTTTCTTT. Protein sequence: CASTPRVAVNTEAFF.

The rearrangement uses TRBV5-4 and TRBJ1-2, with D possibly being TRBD1 (5 bases). Germline V CDR1 and CDR2: SGHNT, YYREEE (reference sequence). The V gene lost 0 bases and the J gene lost 5 bases, with 11 bases spanning the gap. The CDR3 contains 14 residues. DNA of the CDR3: TGTGCCAGCAGCTTGGGGGCGACAGCGTATGGCTACACCTTC. Its protein is CASSLGATAYGYTF.

Turning to this clone: Other DNA sequences within the sample encode an identical CDR3. The gene calls are TRBV7-2 and TRBJ2-1; no clear D gene. The germline V and J ends were trimmed by 2 bases and 5 bases, with 4 bases remaining between them. The CDR3 is 12 amino acids. CDR1 is SGHTA, CDR2 FQGNSA, per germline. For the CDR3, the DNA is TGTGCCAGCAGCTTATCCAACAATGAGCAGTTCTTC. This translates into CASSLSNNEQFF.

The rearrangement links TRBV18 to TRBJ2-7; 11 nucleotides match TRBD1. The CDR3 sequence is 18 residues long. From germline, CDR1 is KGHSH and CDR2 LQKENI. With 2 bases clipped from V and 0 bases from J, the junction kept 9 bases outside the gene matches. The CDR3 reads CASSPSIGTGGFSYEQYF. DNA of the CDR3: TGTGCCAGCTCACCATCGATCGGGACAGGGGGTTTCTCCTACGAGCAGTACTTC.

This chain uses TRBV28 with TRBJ2-7; 9 bases fit TRBD1. After removal of 3 bases from V and 6 bases from J, the junction contained 15 bases not matched to a gene. Per the germline V gene, CDR1 is MDHEN and CDR2 is SYDVKM. The CDR3 sequence is 17 residues long. This CDR3 reads CASSFPPRDRAQGEQYF. The DNA of the CDR3 is TGTGCCAGCAGTTTCCCGCCCCGGGACAGGGCCCAGGGCGAGCAGTACTTC.

The rearrangement uses TRBV29-1 and TRBJ1-4; maybe TRBD1 (6 bases). This CDR3 region has 12 residues. Trimming shortened V by 6 bases and J by 6 bases, and 11 bases separated the two germline ends. CDR1 is SQVTM, CDR2 ANQGSEA, per germline. The CDR3 region is CSVGTGYEKLFF. The CDR3 nucleotides read TGCAGCGTCGGAACAGGGTATGAAAAACTGTTTTTT.

The J gene is TRBJ2-3, the V gene TRBV5-1; 9 bases match TRBD1. Germline V gives CDR1 SGHRS, CDR2 YFSETQ. The V and J ends lost 7 bases and 3 bases, in that order; junction bases with no gene match: 6. This CDR3 is 14 amino acids long. CDR3 DNA: TGCGCCAGCGGCGGACAGGGGTGGACAGATACGCAGTATTTT. It encodes CASGGQGWTDTQYF.

This chain links TRBV19 with TRBJ2-6; 7 nucleotides match TRBD1. Trimming at V came to 4 bases and at J to 2 bases, leaving 2 bases not matched to a gene. Germline CDR1 is LNHDA and CDR2 is SQIVND (reference sequence). The CDR3 is 15 amino acids. The CDR3 nucleotides are TGTGCCAGTAGTAGCGACAGGGCTGGGGCCAACGTCCTGACTTTC. Translated: CASSSDRAGANVLTF.

The gene calls are TRBV16 and TRBJ1-4; TRBD1 matches at 7 bases. There are 15 residues in the CDR3. Germline values: CDR1 KGHSY, CDR2 FQNENV. The junction had 5 bases not matched to a gene; V was cut back by 0 bases and J by 7 bases. The CDR3 region is CASSQSRAGGEKLFF. The CDR3 DNA reads TGTGCCAGCAGCCAATCGAGGGCAGGGGGTGAAAAACTGTTTTTT.

The rearrangement links TRBV11-2 to TRBJ1-5, with D possibly being TRBD1 (5 bases). Trimming shortened V by 5 bases and J by 4 bases, and 12 bases separated the two germline ends. The germline V gene encodes CDR1 SGHAT and CDR2 FQNNGV. The CDR3 runs to 14 residues. In DNA form, the CDR3 reads TGTGCCAGCAGCCAAGGGACGGGGAATCAGCCCCAGCATTTT. This encodes CASSQGTGNQPQHF.

This chain joins TRBV19 and TRBJ2-1; 9 positions match TRBD2. CDR1 and CDR2 (germline): LNHDA, SQIVND (reference sequence). V trimming: 4 bases; J trimming: 7 bases; junction bases outside the gene matches: 20. This CDR3 is 19 amino acids long. The CDR3 here is CASSTAGGSAGGHRNEQFF. The DNA for the CDR3 is TGTGCCAGTAGTACCGCAGGGGGTTCGGCGGGAGGGCACAGAAATGAGCAGTTCTTC. Filled out from reference TRBV19 and TRBJ2-1, the complete variable domain reads DGGITQSPKYLFRKEGQNVTLSCEQNLNHDAMYWYRQDPGQGLRLIYYSQIVNDFQKGDIAEGYSVSREKKESFPLTVTSAQKNPTAFYLCASSTAGGSAGGHRNEQFFGPGTRLTVL.

The chain joins TRBV25-1 to TRBJ2-3; tentatively, D is TRBD2 (6 bases). The CDR3 runs to 13 residues. Germline CDR1 reads MGHDK; CDR2 reads SYGVNS. Deletions cut 2 bases from V and 6 bases from J, with 9 bases between. CDR3 in amino acids: CASSEDLADTQYF. The CDR3 bases are TGTGCCAGCAGTGAAGACCTAGCGGATACGCAGTATTTT.

The chain links TRBV6-1 to TRBJ2-5; the match to TRBD1 covers 8 bases. V lost 5 bases, J lost 4 bases, and 6 bases stayed unmatched. Germline V gives CDR1 MNHNS, CDR2 SASEGT. The CDR3 extends over 14 amino acids. DNA for the CDR3: TGTGCCAGCAGTCTCGACAGGGGCCCAGAGACCCAGTACTTC. Its protein product is CASSLDRGPETQYF.

This clone was observed a handful of times. The chain is built from TRBV28 and TRBJ2-7; 9 bases map to TRBD2. The CDR3 sequence is 13 residues long. Germline trimming cut 5 bases from V and 4 bases from J; bases unmatched to any gene: 3. Germline CDR1 is MDHEN and CDR2 is SYDVKM. The CDR3 protein is CASSRLAGYEQYF. In DNA form, the CDR3 reads TGTGCCAGCAGTCGGCTAGCGGGGTACGAGCAGTACTTC. The full variable domain, rest sourced from reference TRBV28 and TRBJ2-7, is DVKVTQSSRYLVKRTGEKVFLECVQDMDHENMFWYRQDPGLGLRLIYFSYDVKMKEKGDIPEGYSVSREKKERFSLILESASTNQTSMYLCASSRLAGYEQYFGPGTRLTVT.

The table lists this clone with many counts. The rearrangement uses TRBV30 and TRBJ1-1; D is unclear. The CDR3 extends over 13 amino acids. Trimming removed 4 bases from V and 1 base from J, with 10 bases in between. Germline V gene data show CDR1 as GTSNPN and CDR2 as SVGIG (reference sequence). The CDR3 bases are TGTGCCTGGAATCAGCTGGGGAACACTGAAGCTTTCTTT. Encoded protein: CAWNQLGNTEAFF.

This rearrangement joins TRBV9 to TRBJ2-3; 14 nucleotides agree with TRBD2. Germline lookup yields CDR1 SGDLS and CDR2 YYNGEE. Trimming cost V 3 bases and J 6 bases; bases outside gene matches: 6. This CDR3 is built from 16 residues. DNA of the CDR3: TGTGCCAGCAGCGGGCGACTAGCGGGAGGGTCGGATACGCAGTATTTT. Amino acids: CASSGRLAGGSDTQYF.

The chain recombines TRBV5-8 with TRBJ2-7; 9 bases map to TRBD1. The CDR3 runs 14 residues. Germline values: CDR1 SGHTS, CDR2 YDEGEE. With V trimmed by 0 bases and J by 3 bases, 1 base remained unmatched. This CDR3 is CASSLGQGGYEQYF. As DNA, the CDR3 is TGTGCCAGCAGCTTGGGACAGGGGGGCTACGAGCAGTACTTC.

With regard to this clone: The junction departs from the called germline gene at one end, perhaps through a read error. The J gene is TRBJ1-1, the V gene TRBV10-3; D uncertain. The V gene's germline CDR1 is ENHRY and CDR2 SYGVKD. The CDR3 length is 13 residues. CDR3 amino acids: CASSYSISTEAFF. CDR3 nucleotide sequence: TGTGCCAGCAGTTACTCTATCAGCACTGAAGCTTTCTTT.

The V and J genes are TRBV20-1 and TRBJ1-2; TRBD1 agrees at 10 bases. The CDR3 totals 11 residues. Germline CDR1 and CDR2: DFQATT and SNEGSKA (reference sequence). CDR3 nucleotide sequence: TGCAGCCTGACAGGGGGCCGAGGCTACACCTTC. This sequence encodes CSLTGGRGYTF.

The rearrangement uses TRBV9 and TRBJ2-1; D tentatively reads TRBD1 or TRBD2 (5 bases each). From germline, CDR1 is SGDLS and CDR2 YYNGEE. V was clipped by 3 bases and J by 6 bases, with 19 bases between them. The CDR3 covers 16 residues. The CDR3 bases are TGTGCCAGCAGCGGAAAGACGGTCGGGACGGTCAATGAGCAGTTCTTC. Encoded protein: CASSGKTVGTVNEQFF.

Notes on this clone: Within the sample, other DNA sequences also encode this same CDR3. V and J are TRBV28 and TRBJ1-2; D call uncertain. The CDR3 is 12 amino acids. Looked up from germline, CDR1 is MDHEN and CDR2 is SYDVKM. Trimming took 5 bases from V and 4 from J, leaving 8 bases between them. As DNA, the CDR3 is TGTGCCAGCAGTGTAAGGCCCTATGGCTACACCTTC. Translation: CASSVRPYGYTF.

This chain links TRBV4-2 with TRBJ2-2, with unresolved D. V was clipped by 5 bases and J by 6 bases, with 25 bases between them. This CDR3 contains 18 residues. From germline, CDR1 is LGHNA and CDR2 YNFKEQ. As DNA, the CDR3 is TGTGCCAGCAGCACATCCCCGTGGAACAGCCTAAATGCCGGGGAGCTGTTTTTT. Its translation is CASSTSPWNSLNAGELFF.

As regards this clone: The sample carries other DNA sequences with the same CDR3. This rearrangement joins TRBV11-3 to TRBJ2-1; TRBD2 might be the D (5 bases). Looked up from germline, CDR1 is SGHNT and CDR2 is YENEEA. The CDR3 has 14 amino acids. Trimming stripped 1 base from V and 1 base from J, with 5 bases between. The CDR3 bases are TGTGCCAGCAGCTTAGGCGGGTCCTACAATGAGCAGTTCTTC. It encodes CASSLGGSYNEQFF.

The chain has TRBV11-1 and TRBJ1-4; no definite D call. CDR3 length: 16 residues. Germline V CDR1 and CDR2: SGHAT, FQDESV (reference sequence). V was shortened by 3 bases and J by 0 bases, with 11 bases between the two germline ends. CDR3 region: CASSLGRTATNEKLFF. CDR3 in DNA: TGTGCCAGCAGCTTGGGAAGGACTGCAACTAATGAAAAACTGTTTTTT. Full variable domain (rest looked up from reference TRBV11-1 and TRBJ1-4): EAEVAQSPRYKITEKSQAVAFWCDPISGHATLYWYRQILGQGPELLVQFQDESVVDDSQLPKDRFSAERLKGVDSTLKIQPAELGDSAMYLCASSLGRTATNEKLFFGSGTQLSVL.

This chain links TRBV6-6 with TRBJ2-7; 10 bases fit TRBD1. The junction had 6 bases not matched to a gene; V was cut back by 4 bases and J by 3 bases. This CDR3 is built from 15 residues. Looked up from germline, CDR1 is MNHNY and CDR2 is SVGAGI (reference sequence). The CDR3 bases are TGTGCCAGCAGTTCCTGGACAGGGGGAGGCTACGAGCAGTACTTC. This codes for CASSSWTGGGYEQYF.

The chain recombines TRBV27 with TRBJ2-1; D call uncertain. The CDR3 is 15 residues long. V was trimmed by 2 bases and J by 1 base, leaving 9 bases between them. CDR1 is MNHEY, CDR2 SMNVEV, per germline (reference sequence). CDR3 sequence: CASSLVPLSYNEQFF. The CDR3 DNA follows: TGTGCCAGCAGTTTAGTACCGTTGTCCTACAATGAGCAGTTCTTC.

This rearrangement joins TRBV6-1 to TRBJ1-4; D is ambiguous. The CDR3 consists of 15 residues. CDR1 and CDR2 from the germline V gene are MNHNS and SASEGT. V gave up 0 bases and J gave up 8 bases, with 13 bases separating them. CDR3 DNA: TGTGCCAGCAGTGAAGCGGAGAGGGTGGGCGAAAAACTGTTTTTT. It yields the protein CASSEAERVGEKLFF.

This CDR3 reads CASSEGTSGRWTDTQYF. In nucleotides, the CDR3 is TGTGCCAGCAGTGAAGGGACTAGCGGGAGATGGACAGATACGCAGTATTTT. The rearrangement links TRBV6-1 to TRBJ2-3, with 13 bases matching TRBD2. Trimming cost V 1 base and J 3 bases; bases outside gene matches: 4. This CDR3 is built from 17 residues. Germline V gives CDR1 MNHNS, CDR2 SASEGT.

This clone was detected once. V is TRBV11-3 and J is TRBJ2-7, with 9 bases fitting TRBD1. The CDR3 length is 16 residues. The V gene end was trimmed by 3 bases and the J gene end by 2 bases; junction bases not matched to a gene: 8. Germline CDR1 and CDR2: SGHNT and YENEEA. The CDR3 loop reads CASSFNVRQGAYEQYF. CDR3 coding DNA: TGTGCCAGCAGCTTTAACGTACGACAGGGGGCCTACGAGCAGTACTTC.